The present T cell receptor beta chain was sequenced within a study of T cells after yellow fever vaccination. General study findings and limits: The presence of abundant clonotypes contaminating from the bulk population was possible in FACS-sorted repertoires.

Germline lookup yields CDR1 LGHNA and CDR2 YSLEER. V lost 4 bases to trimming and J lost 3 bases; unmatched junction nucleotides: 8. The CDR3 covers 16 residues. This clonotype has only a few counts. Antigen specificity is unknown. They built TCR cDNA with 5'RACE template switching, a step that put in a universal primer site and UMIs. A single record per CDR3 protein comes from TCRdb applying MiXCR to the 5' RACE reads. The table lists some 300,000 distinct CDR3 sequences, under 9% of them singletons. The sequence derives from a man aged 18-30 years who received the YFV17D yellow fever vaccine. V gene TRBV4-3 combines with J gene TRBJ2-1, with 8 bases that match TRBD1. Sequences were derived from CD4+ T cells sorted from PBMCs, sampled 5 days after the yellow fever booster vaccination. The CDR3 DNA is TGCGCCAGCAGCCCCCGGACAGGGATCATCTACAATGAGCAGTTCTTC. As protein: CASSPRTGIIYNEQFF.